This T cell receptor (beta chain) was obtained from a study of blood T cell repertoires in COVID-19. Study in general: Samples of COVID-19 (acute and convalescent) were obtained from the United States, Italy and Spain. PBMCs, B-cell-depleted T cells, or T cells provided the cDNA or gDNA that made up the material.

In the original processing: Amplification with reference gene primers provided the estimates of nucleated cell counts. TCRdb keeps only in-frame clones here, not all; method: immunoSEQ multiplex PCR. V, J and clone size reflect that table, while D and trimming were determined from the DNA. The sample lists around 250,000 clones, roughly nine tenths occurring once. Input material: peripheral blood. This receptor was identified in a woman aged 40 to 49 who had recovered from COVID-19.

CDR3 protein: CASRLRQGDFYGYTF. CDR3 bases: TGTGCCAGCAGACTCAGACAGGGGGATTTCTATGGCTACACCTTC. V and J are TRBV7-9 and TRBJ1-2; 9 nucleotides line up with TRBD1. CDR3 length: 15 residues. In germline, CDR1 is SEHNR, CDR2 FQNEAQ (reference sequence). The junction had 9 bases not matched to a gene; V was cut back by 6 bases and J by 4 bases. The whole variable domain, filled in from reference TRBV7-9 and TRBJ1-2, reads DTGVSQNPRHKITKRGQNVTFRCDPISEHNRLYWYRQTLGQGPEFLTYFQNEAQLEKSRLLSDRFSAERPKGSFSTLEIQRTEQGDSAMYLCASRLRQGDFYGYTFGSGTRLTVV.